The 19 T cell receptor beta chains in this list originate from one sample, sequenced in a study of blood T cell repertoires in COVID-19 (TCRdb year 2020). The receptor library was made with the immunoSEQ multiplex PCR assay. The clones in this table, taken by TCRdb from immuneACCESS, are in-frame only. Not every clone is retained; where verified, under half of the shortfall comes from an unresolved V gene, and the cause of the rest is unknown. The sample table records roughly 200,000 clones; about 86% of these occur just once. The top ten constitute roughly 1.5% of the sample. The sample consisted of peripheral blood. The receptors were gathered from a man aged 18 to 29 with active or convalescent COVID-19.

The chain recombines TRBV25-1 with TRBJ2-3; 12 bases are shared with TRBD2. Germline CDR1 reads MGHDK; CDR2 reads SYGVNS. With V trimmed by 6 bases and J by 2 bases, 12 bases remained unmatched. The CDR3 loop spans 18 amino acids. This CDR3 is CASRSSPGLAGDTDTQYF. CDR3 nucleotide sequence: TGTGCCAGCAGATCCTCCCCGGGACTAGCGGGTGACACAGATACGCAGTATTTT.

This chain connects TRBV11-3 to TRBJ2-7; D remains ambiguous. Per germline, CDR1 SGHNT and CDR2 YENEEA. The CDR3 contains 13 residues. V was trimmed by 5 bases and J by 2 bases, leaving 10 bases between them. CDR3 in amino acids: CASSVRGTYEQYF. CDR3 nucleotide sequence: TGTGCCAGCAGCGTACGAGGAACCTACGAGCAGTACTTC.

This clone was observed once. The chain joins TRBV27 to TRBJ2-1; TRBD2 agrees at 12 bases. Germline V CDR1 and CDR2: MNHEY, SMNVEV (reference sequence). V lost 1 base to trimming and J lost 7 bases; unmatched junction nucleotides: 8. The CDR3 totals 17 residues. The CDR3 sequence is CASSLLALAGGTNEQFF. DNA of the CDR3: TGTGCCAGCAGTTTATTGGCCCTAGCGGGAGGGACGAATGAGCAGTTCTTC.

This chain links TRBV10-2 with TRBJ1-1, with TRBD1 matching over 7 bases. Germline values: CDR1 WSHSY, CDR2 SAAADI. The CDR3 is 13 residues long. Trimming cost V 3 bases and J 8 bases; bases outside gene matches: 6. CDR3: CASSDKGAGEAFF. CDR3 bases: TGCGCCAGCAGTGATAAGGGGGCGGGAGAAGCTTTCTTT.

V gene TRBV7-2 combines with J gene TRBJ1-3; D is uncertain. The CDR3 consists of 16 residues. V lost 2 bases, J lost 0 bases, and 11 bases lay in between. Germline assignment: CDR1 SGHTA and CDR2 FQGNSA. The CDR3 reads CASSLSGGFSGNTIYF. In DNA form, the CDR3 reads TGTGCCAGCAGCTTAAGCGGCGGGTTCTCTGGAAACACCATATATTTT.

The J gene is TRBJ2-2, the V gene TRBV19; D is uncertain. Germline lookup yields CDR1 LNHDA and CDR2 SQIVND (reference sequence). The V end lost 10 bases, the J end lost 6 bases, and 21 bases lay between the germline ends. CDR3 length equals 15 residues. In DNA, the CDR3 is TGTGCCACCAGAGACTCGCGAATGAGTGCCGGGGAGCTGTTTTTT. It specifies CATRDSRMSAGELFF.

The chain joins TRBV18 to TRBJ2-3; 11 nucleotides match TRBD2. Germline values: CDR1 KGHSH, CDR2 LQKENI. The trim removed 2 bases at V and 2 bases at J, leaving 3 bases unmatched. The CDR3 loop spans 16 amino acids. The CDR3 protein is CASSPLGLADTDTQYF. Written as DNA, the CDR3 is TGTGCCAGCTCACCATTGGGACTAGCGGACACAGATACGCAGTATTTT.

The chain uses TRBV28 and TRBJ2-7, with unresolved D. The V gene lost 7 bases and the J gene lost 0 bases, with 7 bases spanning the gap. Germline CDR1 MDHEN, CDR2 SYDVKM. CDR3 length: 12 residues. The CDR3 region has the DNA TGTGCCAGCAACACGCTCTCCTACGAGCAGTACTTC. Its translation is CASNTLSYEQYF.

This chain connects TRBV18 to TRBJ2-2; TRBD2 matches 8 bases. Germline values: CDR1 KGHSH, CDR2 LQKENI. Losses at the gene ends were 3 bases for V and 6 bases for J; bases not matched to a gene: 9. The CDR3 length is 16 residues. CDR3 DNA sequence: TGTGCCAGCTCACCTAACGCGGGAGGTTTGTCCGGGGAGCTGTTTTTT. It yields the protein CASSPNAGGLSGELFF. The variable domain in full, completed from reference TRBV18 and TRBJ2-2, reads NAGVMQNPRHLVRRRGQEARLRCSPMKGHSHVYWYRQLPEEGLKFMVYLQKENIIDESGMPKERFSAEFPKEGPSILRIQQVVRGDSAAYFCASSPNAGGLSGELFFGEGSRLTVL.

The chain carries TRBV5-1 and TRBJ2-1; D gene unclear. Germline V gene sequence: CDR1 SGHRS, CDR2 YFSETQ. The V and J ends lost 0 bases and 6 bases respectively, with 7 bases between them. CDR3 size: 13 residues. The CDR3 sequence is CASSLDLSNEQFF. As DNA, the CDR3 is TGCGCCAGCAGCTTGGATTTGAGCAATGAGCAGTTCTTC.

This clone was seen a single time. The chain carries TRBV30 and TRBJ2-7; 7 bases are a match to TRBD1. The germline V gene encodes CDR1 GTSNPN and CDR2 SVGIG (reference sequence). J was trimmed by 2 bases and V by 1 base; bases with no gene match: 5. This CDR3 has 14 residues. CDR3 residues: CAWSGGQSAYEQYF. CDR3 coding DNA: TGTGCCTGGAGTGGGGGACAGTCGGCCTACGAGCAGTACTTC.

V and J are TRBV19 and TRBJ1-2; 8 positions agree with TRBD1. The ends lost 5 bases at V and 5 bases at J; junction bases unmatched: 7. Germline loops: CDR1 LNHDA, CDR2 SQIVND (reference sequence). The CDR3 length is 14 residues. This chain's CDR3 is CASSSTGAPYGYTF. The CDR3 DNA reads as TGTGCCAGTAGTTCGACAGGGGCTCCTTATGGCTACACCTTC.

This chain links TRBV30 with TRBJ1-1; D is ambiguous. The V gene lost 0 bases and the J gene lost 4 bases, with 15 bases spanning the gap. Germline lookup yields CDR1 GTSNPN and CDR2 SVGIG (reference sequence). The CDR3 has 15 residues. For the CDR3, the DNA is TGTGCCTGGAGTGTACCGTGGGCAGTGAGCACTGAAGCTTTCTTT. Translating gives CAWSVPWAVSTEAFF.

The rearrangement uses TRBV14 and TRBJ2-7; a possible D gene is TRBD2 (5 bases). V lost 4 bases and J lost 7, with 14 bases in between. Germline loops: CDR1 SGHDN, CDR2 FVKESK. This CDR3 has 13 residues. CDR3 in DNA: TGTGCCAGCAGCCTCCCCTGGCCGGGAGAGCAGTACTTC. Encoded protein: CASSLPWPGEQYF.

This chain's CDR3 is CASSQKGLAAGELFF. The DNA of the CDR3 is TGTGCCAGCAGCCAAAAGGGACTAGCAGCCGGGGAGCTGTTTTTT. The chain carries TRBV3-1 (or the pseudogene TRBV3-2) and TRBJ2-2; 9 bases map to TRBD2. After removal of 2 bases from V and 6 bases from J, the junction contained 4 bases not matched to a gene. Germline V gives CDR1 LGHDT, CDR2 YNNKEL (reference sequence). CDR3 length equals 15 residues.

This clone was picked up one time. This rearrangement joins TRBV5-1 to TRBJ2-1; TRBD2 agrees at 7 bases. This CDR3 has 13 residues. Per germline, CDR1 SGHRS and CDR2 YFSETQ. J was trimmed by 3 bases and V by 4 bases; bases with no gene match: 1. The CDR3 region is CASSGRGYNEQFF. The CDR3 DNA sequence: TGCGCCAGCAGCGGGAGGGGCTACAATGAGCAGTTCTTC. Using reference TRBV5-1 and TRBJ2-1 for the parts outside the CDR3, the full variable domain is KAGVTQTPRYLIKTRGQQVTLSCSPISGHRSVSWYQQTPGQGLQFLFEYFSETQRNKGNFPGRFSGRQFSNSRSEMNVSTLELGDSALYLCASSGRGYNEQFFGPGTRLTVL.

J is TRBJ1-2 and V is TRBV5-1; no clear D. The CDR3 is made up of 15 amino acids. Germline CDR1 reads SGHRS; CDR2 reads YFSETQ. The V end lost 2 bases, the J end lost 4 bases, and 15 bases lay between the germline ends. The CDR3 DNA follows: TGCGCCAGCAGCTTAAGCGACGACTTGGGCTATGGCTACACCTTC. It translates to CASSLSDDLGYGYTF.

CDR3 nucleotide sequence: TGTGCCAGCAGAGGGGCGGGAGACGTAGATACGCAGTATTTT. This gives the protein CASRGAGDVDTQYF. The rearrangement uses TRBV28 and TRBJ2-3; the match to TRBD2 covers 7 bases. The germline V gene has CDR1 MDHEN and CDR2 SYDVKM. V shed 6 bases and J 5 bases; nucleotides not matched to a gene: 8. The CDR3 sequence is 14 residues long.

The chain carries TRBV10-1 and TRBJ1-1, with 7 bases aligning to TRBD1. CDR3 length: 11 amino acids. V was clipped by 9 bases and J by 4 bases; unmatched bases: 2. CDR1 is WNHNN and CDR2 is SYGVQD in the germline V gene (reference sequence). The chain's CDR3 is CARQGSTEAFF. The CDR3 DNA is TGCGCCAGACAGGGGTCCACTGAAGCTTTCTTT.